The sequence of this T cell receptor (beta chain) was determined in a study of OX40 agonist ivuxolimab in advanced cancers. Study-wide findings and caveats: Expanded clones tended on average to be more numerous among CD8+ T cells than CD4+. Among the lowest peripheral clonal expansion occurred in 0.1-3.0 mg/kg partial responders.

TCRdb's table, derived via immunoSEQ multiplex PCR, lists solely in-frame clones and lacks some. The table has around 64,000 clones, about 87% seen once. A word on this clone: Its antigen is as yet unknown.

The input for sequencing was CD4+ or CD8+ T cells sorted from blood, taken in a trial of the OX40 agonist ivuxolimab. The sequence derives from an adult with an advanced solid tumor such as melanoma, head and neck, liver or kidney cancer.

DNA of the CDR3: TGTGCCATCAGCCCAGGACAGAGTAAAGATCGTCAGCCCCAGCATTTT. Protein product: CAISPGQSKDRQPQHF. V gene TRBV10-3 combines with J gene TRBJ1-5, with D possibly TRBD1 on 6 matching bases. CDR1 is ENHRY and CDR2 is SYGVKD in the germline V gene. Trimming took off 6 bases at V and 6 bases at J, with 21 bases between the two ends. The CDR3 extends over 16 amino acids.